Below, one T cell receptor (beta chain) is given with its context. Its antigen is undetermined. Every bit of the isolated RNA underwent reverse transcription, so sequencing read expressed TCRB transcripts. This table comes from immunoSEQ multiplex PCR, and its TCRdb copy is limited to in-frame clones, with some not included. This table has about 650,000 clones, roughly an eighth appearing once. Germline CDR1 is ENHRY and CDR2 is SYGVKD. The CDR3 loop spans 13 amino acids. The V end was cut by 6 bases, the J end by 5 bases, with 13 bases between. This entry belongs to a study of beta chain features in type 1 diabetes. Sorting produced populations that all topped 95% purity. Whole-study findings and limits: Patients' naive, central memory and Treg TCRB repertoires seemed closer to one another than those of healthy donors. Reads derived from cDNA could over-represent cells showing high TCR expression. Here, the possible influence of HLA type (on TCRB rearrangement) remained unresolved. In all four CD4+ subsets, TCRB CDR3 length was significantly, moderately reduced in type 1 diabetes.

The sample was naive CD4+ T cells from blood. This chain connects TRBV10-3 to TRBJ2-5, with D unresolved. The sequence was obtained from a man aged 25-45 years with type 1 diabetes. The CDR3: CAIRAPGRETQYF. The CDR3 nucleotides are TGTGCCATCAGGGCTCCCGGGCGGGAGACCCAGTACTTC.